This T cell receptor beta chain was sequenced during a study of memory CD4+ T cells and cytomegalovirus serostatus. Study in general: This sample comes from healthy Belgian adults, eight to ten CMV seropositive, about 25 seronegative.

Broader study findings: Median bootstrapped AUC for CMV status was about 0.96 originally, 0.85 to 0.92 US-trained.

Authors' methods: Out-of-frame sequences were removed, leaving 2 million to 2.5 million distinct TCRbeta sequences. Here immunoSEQ multiplex PCR was the method, and the copy in TCRdb shows in-frame clones only, minus some. The V and J calls and clone size were taken over from that table, and D and trimming were inferred from the DNA. The top ten clones hold about 2.1% of a sample with approximately 40,000 clones, over 65% of them seen once. The table lists this clone with a count of one. Its specificity is unknown. Trimming cost V 2 bases and J 0 bases, with 16 bases left between them. This CDR3 is built from 17 residues. From germline, CDR1 is MNHNS and CDR2 SASEGT. The sort gate was single viable CD3+CD4+CD8-CD45RO+ cells for memory CD4+ T cells. CD4+ T cells were isolated by positive magnetic selection.

The sample taken for sequencing was memory CD4+ T cells from blood. The rearrangement joins TRBV6-1 to TRBJ2-5; TRBD1 might be the D (6 bases). This sequence was found in an adult in good health and CMV-seronegative. CDR3 amino acids: CASSELPNRDNQETQYF. CDR3 coding DNA: TGTGCCAGCAGTGAACTTCCCAACAGGGACAACCAAGAGACCCAGTACTTC.